A selection of T cell receptor beta chains follows, all from one sample in a study of T-cell reconstitution after alpha-beta-depleted transplantation in children. TCRdb processed the PCR reads anew with MiXCR; each CDR3 protein has one entry. The table has around 96,000 distinct CDR3 sequences, 12% seen once; the top ten hold approximately 14%. The source material was PBMCs from the stem cell graft donor, sampled from the stem cell graft. The receptor set was obtained from a human donor who donated a stem cell graft to a child with inherited bone marrow failure. CDR3s leave out the opening cysteine and the closing phenylalanine or tryptophan. Fields, in order: clone size, V gene, CDR3 protein. The size entry is marked missing in some rows and otherwise reads once, few, many or a size class.

clone size: many; V gene: TRBV20-1; CDR3 protein: SAYTPGGGVYNEQF
clone size: many; V gene: TRBV7-2; CDR3 protein: ASSLGTSYGYT
clone size: many; V gene: TRBV28; CDR3 protein: ASSSPEGGSSYEQY
clone size: .; V gene: TRBV10-3; CDR3 protein: AISPRETGTYEQY
clone size: .; V gene: TRBV28; CDR3 protein: ASGEGPYEQY
clone size: once; V gene: TRBV20-1; CDR3 protein: SATRVGPLNQPQH
clone size: many; V gene: TRBV20-1; CDR3 protein: SATTSGRPQYEQY
clone size: many; V gene: TRBV18; CDR3 protein: ASSPGGAYNEQF
clone size: many; V gene: TRBV7-2; CDR3 protein: ASSRPYNSPLH
clone size: many; V gene: TRBV28; CDR3 protein: ASTPQDSTDTQY
clone size: many; V gene: TRBV11-2; CDR3 protein: ASSLPGAYEQY
clone size: many; V gene: TRBV5-1; CDR3 protein: ASSAWTGDKDTQY
clone size: many; V gene: TRBV20-1; CDR3 protein: SARVGGGGAPGSYNEQF
clone size: many; V gene: TRBV5-4; CDR3 protein: ASSLEQYNEQF
clone size: many; V gene: TRBV7-2; CDR3 protein: ASSLGPHTGELF
clone size: medium-sized; V gene: TRBV7-6; CDR3 protein: ASSLGGGRALDEQY
clone size: .; V gene: TRBV7-6; CDR3 protein: ASSRGATTDTQY
clone size: many; V gene: TRBV20-1; CDR3 protein: SASEGVYGYT
clone size: many; V gene: TRBV6-5; CDR3 protein: ASSRQGDYGYT
clone size: few; V gene: TRBV5-4; CDR3 protein: ASSPWGAEETQY
clone size: many; V gene: TRBV20-1; CDR3 protein: SARDAEERGRGNQPQH
clone size: many; V gene: TRBV7-9; CDR3 protein: ASSYLAGQEAGYT
clone size: many; V gene: TRBV7-2; CDR3 protein: ASSVTEGQPQH
clone size: few; V gene: TRBV7-6; CDR3 protein: ASSLGPLAGGPIYEQY
clone size: few; V gene: TRBV29-1; CDR3 protein: SVDVQGANTGELF
clone size: many; V gene: TRBV13; CDR3 protein: ASRLQGGFHGTEAF
clone size: many; V gene: TRBV6-5; CDR3 protein: ASSLGQGFRGPLH
clone size: few; V gene: TRBV7-2; CDR3 protein: ASSLGSGRSPDTQY
clone size: many; V gene: TRBV5-1; CDR3 protein: ASSLQGRNTEAF
clone size: few; V gene: TRBV19; CDR3 protein: ASSIGGGQGVSPLH
clone size: few; V gene: TRBV12-3/TRBV12-4; CDR3 protein: ASSLAGGPGLEQY
clone size: many; V gene: TRBV12-3/TRBV12-4; CDR3 protein: ASRDPNTGELF
clone size: .; V gene: TRBV20-1; CDR3 protein: SALLGRTTIY
clone size: many; V gene: TRBV12-3/TRBV12-4; CDR3 protein: ASSGGEWRANEKLF
clone size: many; V gene: TRBV11-1; CDR3 protein: ASSGDRGQRGKSNEQF
clone size: .; V gene: TRBV21-1; CDR3 protein: ASSKKDRTGGNTEAF
clone size: many; V gene: TRBV12-3/TRBV12-4; CDR3 protein: ASSLASKGRAF